The present T cell receptor beta chain was sequenced within a study of T-cell reconstitution after alpha-beta-depleted transplantation in children. Unique molecular identifiers featured in how the TCRbeta library was prepared. TCRdb re-derived calls from the PCR reads in MiXCR, one entry per CDR3 protein. This sample carries around 250,000 distinct CDR3 sequences, approximately 8.9% of them seen once, and the ten largest clones take less than 8%. The sample holds many counts of this clonotype. The CDR3 length is 14 residues. The germline CDR1 and CDR2 sequences are DFQATT and SNEGSKA (reference sequence). Trimming removed 0 bases from V and 7 bases from J, with 12 bases in between.

The receptor was isolated from a male patient between 5 and 17 years old who had a stem cell transplant for acute lymphoblastic leukemia, so the T cells may come from the graft donor. The starting material was PBMCs, mostly from graft donor cells, obtained 180 days after TCRalphabeta/CD19-depleted stem cell transplant. The chain combines TRBV20-1 with TRBJ1-4; D perhaps matches TRBD1 (5 bases). This CDR3 is CSARDSRGGEKLFF. The CDR3 coding sequence is TGCAGTGCTAGAGATTCGAGGGGCGGTGAAAAACTGTTTTTT.